Below are 14 T cell receptor beta chains sequenced from a single sample in a study of graft-versus-host responses after intestinal transplantation. These TCRs' antigens remain unknown. Clones were read by immunoSEQ multiplex PCR, and TCRdb kept only the in-frame ones, dropping some. The sample lists some 79,000 clones; around 90% were seen once. The source was unstimulated CD4+ T cells sorted from spleen or lymph node cells, collected before intestinal transplant. Receptors were obtained from a human donor who received an intestinal transplant.

This clone was detected only once. V gene TRBV5-1 combines with J gene TRBJ2-5, with TRBD2 identical over 16 bases. The trim removed 3 bases at V and 5 bases at J, leaving 4 bases unmatched. This CDR3 contains 16 residues. In germline, CDR1 is SGHRS, CDR2 YFSETQ. CDR3 sequence: CASSWGTSGREETQYF. In nucleotides, the CDR3 is TGCGCCAGCAGCTGGGGGACTAGCGGGAGGGAGGAGACCCAGTACTTC. The full variable domain, with the rest looked up from reference TRBV5-1 and TRBJ2-5, is KAGVTQTPRYLIKTRGQQVTLSCSPISGHRSVSWYQQTPGQGLQFLFEYFSETQRNKGNFPGRFSGRQFSNSRSEMNVSTLELGDSALYLCASSWGTSGREETQYFGPGTRLLVL.

V usage is TRBV5-6 and J usage is TRBJ2-3; 14 bases are shared with TRBD2. The CDR3 has 16 residues. Trimming removed 4 bases from V and 4 bases from J; junction bases left unmatched: 5. Germline V lookup: CDR1 SGHDT, CDR2 YYEEEE. The CDR3 sequence: CASSRTSGGPPDTQYF. The CDR3 nucleotides read TGTGCCAGCAGCCGGACTAGCGGGGGGCCACCAGATACGCAGTATTTT.

This rearrangement joins TRBV5-1 to TRBJ1-5; D might be TRBD1 (5 bases). V was shortened by 5 bases and J by 1 base, with 13 bases between the two germline ends. Germline loops: CDR1 SGHRS, CDR2 YFSETQ. This CDR3 comprises 15 residues. The DNA for the CDR3 is TGCGCCAGCAGGAAATCGGGGGACAGCAATCAGCCCCAGCATTTT. Amino acids: CASRKSGDSNQPQHF.

The rearrangement uses TRBV28 and TRBJ1-3; TRBD1 agrees at 8 bases. From germline, CDR1 is MDHEN and CDR2 SYDVKM. The CDR3 consists of 20 residues. V was clipped by 3 bases and J by 0 bases; unmatched bases: 16. The CDR3 nucleotides are TGTGCCAGCAGTTTCCCCTTCCAGGGGGCGCGGGGGCTCTCTGGAAACACCATATATTTT. It is translated as CASSFPFQGARGLSGNTIYF.

The chain couples TRBV6-1 to TRBJ1-5, with unresolved D. V was shortened by 6 bases and J by 0 bases, with 6 bases between the two germline ends. CDR3 length: 13 residues. From germline, CDR1 is MNHNS and CDR2 SASEGT. CDR3 region: CASSYNSNQPQHF. The CDR3 bases are TGTGCCAGCAGCTATAATAGCAATCAGCCCCAGCATTTT.

The chain couples TRBV18 to TRBJ2-6, with D possibly matching TRBD1 (5 bases). Trimming pared 2 bases from V and 0 bases from J, leaving 11 bases between. Per germline, CDR1 KGHSH and CDR2 LQKENI. The CDR3 extends over 17 amino acids. The CDR3 nucleotides are TGTGCCAGCTCACCAACCCGACAGACCTCTGGGGCCAACGTCCTGACTTTC. Protein sequence: CASSPTRQTSGANVLTF.

The V gene is TRBV6-6, the J gene TRBJ2-1; 9 bases are shared with TRBD2. This CDR3 spans 16 amino acids. V dropped 1 base and J dropped 5; count of bases not matched to a gene: 6. CDR1 is MNHNY and CDR2 is SVGAGI in the germline V gene (reference sequence). As DNA, the CDR3 is TGTGCCAGCAGTTACTTTAGCGGGAGTAGCCACAATGAGCAGTTCTTC. This sequence encodes CASSYFSGSSHNEQFF.

In its sample, this clone was seen once. The rearrangement joins TRBV6-5 to TRBJ1-2; D is uncertain. The CDR3 has 14 amino acids. Germline V CDR1 and CDR2: MNHEY, SVGAGI. V was shortened by 0 bases and J by 8 bases, with 13 bases between the two germline ends. CDR3 residues: CASSYSRVVDGYTF. CDR3 bases: TGTGCCAGCAGTTACTCGAGGGTGGTGGACGGCTACACCTTC.

The chain combines TRBV20-1 with TRBJ2-1, with TRBD2 as a possible D gene (5 bases). The ends were cut back, 5 bases at V and 4 bases at J, with 6 bases in the middle. The germline V gene encodes CDR1 DFQATT and CDR2 SNEGSKA (reference sequence). The CDR3 totals 11 residues. Here the CDR3 reads CSAGLYNEQFF. For the CDR3, the DNA is TGCAGTGCTGGACTTTACAATGAGCAGTTCTTC.

This sequence joins TRBV5-1 and TRBJ2-7, with 11 bases that match TRBD2. With V trimmed by 0 bases and J by 5 bases, 4 bases remained unmatched. CDR3 length: 15 residues. Germline V gives CDR1 SGHRS, CDR2 YFSETQ. DNA for the CDR3: TGCGCCAGCAGCTTGGCACTAGCGGGAGTCCACGAGCAGTACTTC. Its protein is CASSLALAGVHEQYF. The full variable domain, in which reference TRBV5-1 and TRBJ2-7 provide the parts outside the CDR3, is KAGVTQTPRYLIKTRGQQVTLSCSPISGHRSVSWYQQTPGQGLQFLFEYFSETQRNKGNFPGRFSGRQFSNSRSEMNVSTLELGDSALYLCASSLALAGVHEQYFGPGTRLTVT.

The V call is TRBV28, the J call TRBJ1-4; D might be TRBD1 (5 bases). V was shortened by 5 bases and J by 0 bases, with 10 bases between the two germline ends. From germline, CDR1 is MDHEN and CDR2 SYDVKM. The CDR3 covers 15 residues. The CDR3 is CASSTGLATNEKLFF. In DNA form, the CDR3 reads TGTGCCAGCAGTACAGGTCTAGCAACTAATGAAAAACTGTTTTTT.

J is TRBJ1-3 and V is TRBV27, with 8 positions matching TRBD1. The length of the CDR3 is 15 residues. The germline V gene has CDR1 MNHEY and CDR2 SMNVEV (reference sequence). V shed 6 bases and J 4 bases; nucleotides not matched to a gene: 8. The chain's CDR3 is CASSPTGGSGNTIYF. The CDR3 coding sequence is TGTGCCAGCAGCCCAACAGGGGGAAGCGGAAACACCATATATTTT.

This clone was seen a single time. The chain couples TRBV19 to TRBJ1-6; 10 nucleotides line up with TRBD1. J was trimmed by 5 bases and V by 7 bases; bases with no gene match: 5. The germline gives CDR1 LNHDA, CDR2 SQIVND (reference sequence). This CDR3 is built from 15 residues. The CDR3 reads CASNRGQGNNSPLHF. CDR3 DNA sequence: TGTGCCAGTAATCGGGGACAGGGGAATAATTCACCCCTCCACTTT.

The rearrangement uses TRBV28 and TRBJ2-5, with D unclear. CDR1 and CDR2 (germline): MDHEN, SYDVKM. With 0 bases removed from V and 2 bases from J, the gap between germline ends came to 4 bases. The CDR3 sequence is 13 residues long. The CDR3 coding sequence is TGTGCCAGCAGTTTATGGGCTCAAGAGACCCAGTACTTC. It codes for CASSLWAQETQYF.